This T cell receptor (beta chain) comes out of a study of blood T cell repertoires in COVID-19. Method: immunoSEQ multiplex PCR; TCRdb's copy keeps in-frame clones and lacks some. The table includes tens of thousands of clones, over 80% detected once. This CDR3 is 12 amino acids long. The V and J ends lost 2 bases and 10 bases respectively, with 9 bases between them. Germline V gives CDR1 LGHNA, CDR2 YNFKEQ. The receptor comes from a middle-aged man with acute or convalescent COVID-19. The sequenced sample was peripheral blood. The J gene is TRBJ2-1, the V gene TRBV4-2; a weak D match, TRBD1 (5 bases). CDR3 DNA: TGTGCCAGCAGCCAACCATCAGGGGAGCAGTTCTTC. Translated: CASSQPSGEQFF.